The T cell receptor beta chain described here comes from a study of long-term antiretroviral therapy in people with HIV. Study-wide results and limits: Blood in the study was drawn between 2004 and 2017, possibly under older ART regimens, which may be less effective than current ones.

Germline V lookup: CDR1 SNHLY, CDR2 FYNNEI. The CDR3 length is 13 residues. V lost 3 bases to trimming and J lost 7 bases, with 9 bases between them. A note on this clone: The antigen is undetermined.

Investigators performed immunoSEQ version v3.0 at survey level. Only in-frame clones appear in the TCRdb table, and some are missing; sequencing was by immunoSEQ multiplex PCR. Here the sample spans fewer than 25,000 clones, 95% being singletons. The sequence was obtained from a woman aged 50 to 60 with HIV. The sample here was unsorted PBMCs, taken roughly 5.1 years after starting antiretroviral therapy. V is TRBV2 and J is TRBJ2-2; D not certain. The CDR3 bases are TGTGCCAGCAGTGATTTGGATGACGGGGAGCTGTTTTTT. Its protein product is CASSDLDDGELFF.